The rows below give T cell receptor beta chains drawn from one sample of a study of T cell responses to AZD1222 COVID-19 vaccine. Assay: immunoSEQ multiplex PCR; the TCRdb copy retains only in-frame clones and omits some. Among approximately 160,000 clones listed, about 92% were seen once. Source: peripheral blood, taken 28 days after the second AZD1222 dose. The receptors derive from an adult who received the AZD1222 COVID-19 vaccine. Each CDR3 is given with its conserved first and last residue.

J	V	length	CDR3
TRBJ2-2	TRBV7-9	14	CASSISRDTGELFF
TRBJ2-1	TRBV19	14	CASSKGDSYNEQFF
TRBJ1-5	TRBV27	15	CASSLSWDPNQPQHF
TRBJ2-1	TRBV3-1/TRBV3-2	14	CASSQVSPRNEQFF
TRBJ1-5	TRBV6-5	14	CASSRTGVNQPQHF
TRBJ1-4	TRBV13	13	CASSLGANEKLFF
TRBJ2-4	TRBV7-2	14	CASSLRSAQNIQYF
TRBJ2-1	TRBV6-5	14	CAGGEGGLYNEQFF
TRBJ1-5	TRBV27	15	CASSRYPGTRQPQHF
TRBJ1-1	TRBV18	14	CASSPTDGNTEAFF
TRBJ2-5	TRBV9	14	CASSGLAGAGTQYF
TRBJ1-1	TRBV5-5	14	CASSSTPKGPEAFF
TRBJ1-2	TRBV18	15	CASSPPGHRNYGYTF
TRBJ2-5	TRBV21-1	12	CASSPGKETQYF
TRBJ2-2	TRBV12-5	16	CASGLVLGLGAGELFF
TRBJ1-4	TRBV19	15	CASSPDRASGEKLFF
TRBJ1-5	TRBV19	13	CASSMQDHQPQHF
TRBJ1-2	TRBV19	14	CASSITGDNYGYTF
TRBJ1-2	TRBV7-9	16	CASSLGVDRARYGYTF
TRBJ1-2	TRBV27	14	CASSPSIDLYGYTF
TRBJ2-1	TRBV4-2	16	CASSQEAAGYYNEQFF
TRBJ1-6	TRBV6-5	15	CASKGQGWNNSPLHF
TRBJ1-6	TRBV6-1	15	CASSEDRANNSPLHF
TRBJ2-2	TRBV20-1	11	CSARAPGELFF
TRBJ2-1	TRBV3-1/TRBV3-2	14	CASSPLLPAGEQFF
TRBJ2-3	TRBV10-3	15	CAISESTARLDTQYF
TRBJ2-4	TRBV5-5	16	CASSWGQGIAKNIQYF